These 19 T cell receptor beta chains were all obtained from the same sample, sequenced in a study of blood T cell repertoires in COVID-19 (dated by TCRdb to about 2020). Library creation used the immunoSEQ multiplex PCR assay. TCRdb carries this immuneACCESS record with in-frame sequences only. Its versions omit some clonotypes, under half of them owing to an unresolved V gene in the studies checked, with the rest unexplained. A total of 100,000 to 150,000 clones appear in this sample, over 60% of them only once. Of the sample, approximately 2% is held by the ten largest clones. The sample was peripheral blood. The receptor set was obtained from a woman in her seventies with acute or convalescent COVID-19.

This rearrangement joins TRBV27 to TRBJ2-7, with D hard to call. With 5 bases removed from V and 2 bases from J, the gap between germline ends came to 7 bases. Germline loops: CDR1 MNHEY, CDR2 SMNVEV (reference sequence). This CDR3 contains 12 residues. The CDR3 loop reads CASSAGTYEQYF. DNA of the CDR3: TGTGCCAGCAGTGCAGGAACCTACGAGCAGTACTTC.

The chain uses TRBV12-5 and TRBJ1-1; 7 nucleotides line up with TRBD1. The CDR3 covers 14 residues. The V segment lost 3 bases and the J segment 1 base; nucleotides outside the gene matches: 2. Per the germline V gene, CDR1 is LGHNT and CDR2 is FRNRAP. The CDR3 loop is CASGLTGANTEAFF. As DNA, the CDR3 is TGTGCTAGTGGTTTAACAGGGGCGAACACTGAAGCTTTCTTT.

The chain links TRBV19 to TRBJ1-2, with a tentative D call TRBD1 (5 bases). The CDR3 consists of 16 residues. Germline lookup yields CDR1 LNHDA and CDR2 SQIVND (reference sequence). Between the trimmed V and J ends, which lost 4 bases and 7 bases, there was a span of 22 bases. The CDR3 nucleotides read TGTGCCAGTAGTAATGGGGGACTGCTACTCCCCGTTGGCTACACCTTC. The encoded protein is CASSNGGLLLPVGYTF.

This chain uses TRBV7-8 with TRBJ1-2, with TRBD1 identical over 8 bases. The CDR3 is 16 residues long. Trimming cost V 0 bases and J 4 bases; bases outside gene matches: 7. Germline V gene lookup returns CDR1 SGHVS and CDR2 FQNEAQ. CDR3 nucleotide sequence: TGTGCCAGCAGCTTAGCCCTGGACAGGGTGCCCTATGGCTACACCTTC. Amino acid sequence: CASSLALDRVPYGYTF.

The CDR3 sequence: CACSGGITWNSPLHF. CDR3 DNA: TGTGCCTGTTCGGGGGGGATAACTTGGAATTCACCCCTCCACTTT. The gene calls are TRBV19 and TRBJ1-6; D perhaps matches TRBD1 (5 bases). The V end was cut by 11 bases, the J end by 7 bases, with 21 bases between. Germline values: CDR1 LNHDA, CDR2 SQIVND (reference sequence). There are 15 residues in the CDR3.

The genes are TRBV6-5 and TRBJ2-5; TRBD1 agrees at 7 bases. Looked up from germline, CDR1 is MNHEY and CDR2 is SVGAGI. Trimming took 0 bases from V and 5 from J; bases not matched to a gene: 3. The CDR3 is made up of 14 amino acids. Here the CDR3 DNA reads TGTGCCAGCAGTTACTCAACAGGGGACGAGACCCAGTACTTC. Amino acids: CASSYSTGDETQYF.

This chain connects TRBV7-2 to TRBJ2-2; no reliable D call. The ends were cut back, 6 bases at V and 0 bases at J, with 5 bases in the middle. This CDR3 contains 13 residues. Germline V gene data show CDR1 as SGHTA and CDR2 as FQGNSA. CDR3 DNA: TGTGCCAGCAGTTCTCCGAACACCGGGGAGCTGTTTTTT. Translated, it gives CASSSPNTGELFF.

This sequence joins TRBV21-1 and TRBJ2-1; the table's D call, TRBD2, has no DNA check behind it. TRBV21-1 is tagged as a pseudogene. This CDR3 comprises 18 residues. In DNA, the CDR3 is TGTGCCAGCAGCAAAAAGTGGCAAGCGGGAGAAGGCTACAATGAGCAGTTCTTC. It encodes CASSKKWQAGEGYNEQFF.

The chain uses TRBV14 and TRBJ2-7; D may be TRBD2 (5 bases). The CDR3 has 16 amino acids. Germline V gene lookup returns CDR1 SGHDN and CDR2 FVKESK. Trimming took 4 bases from V and 1 from J, leaving 17 bases between them. This chain's CDR3 is CASSPLGAANSYEQYF. The CDR3, as DNA: TGTGCCAGCAGCCCGCTTGGAGCGGCAAATTCCTACGAGCAGTACTTC.

The rearrangement links TRBV20-1 to TRBJ2-2; D not certain. The V end lost 2 bases, the J end lost 5 bases, and 3 bases lay between the germline ends. CDR1 and CDR2 from the germline V gene are DFQATT and SNEGSKA (reference sequence). This CDR3 is 11 amino acids long. The chain's CDR3 is CSARRTGELFF. DNA for the CDR3: TGCAGTGCTAGACGGACCGGGGAGCTGTTTTTT.

The gene calls are TRBV28 and TRBJ1-5; maybe TRBD1 (5 bases). This CDR3 is 14 amino acids long. Between the trimmed V and J ends, which lost 8 bases and 3 bases, there was a span of 14 bases. Germline V gives CDR1 MDHEN, CDR2 SYDVKM. The CDR3 sequence is CASQTGTLNQPQHF. Here the CDR3 DNA reads TGTGCCAGCCAGACCGGGACTCTCAATCAGCCCCAGCATTTT. Full variable domain (outside the CDR3, taken from reference TRBV28 and TRBJ1-5): DVKVTQSSRYLVKRTGEKVFLECVQDMDHENMFWYRQDPGLGLRLIYFSYDVKMKEKGDIPEGYSVSREKKERFSLILESASTNQTSMYLCASQTGTLNQPQHFGDGTRLSIL.

With respect to this clone: An end of the junction does not agree with germline; a read error may underlie this. V usage is TRBV7-9 and J usage is TRBJ1-3; D may be TRBD1 (6 bases). The germline CDR1 and CDR2 sequences are SEHNR and FQNEAQ (reference sequence). The CDR3 sequence is 13 residues long. The CDR3 is CASSSTTGPGVDF. CDR3 nucleotide sequence: TGTGCCAGCAGCTCCACGACAGGTCCAGGAGTAGATTTT.

This chain joins TRBV7-8 and TRBJ2-2; TRBD2 aligns across 7 bases. Germline V gene sequence: CDR1 SGHVS, CDR2 FQNEAQ. Trimming took 5 bases from V and 4 from J; bases not matched to a gene: 7. CDR3 length: 15 residues. The CDR3 DNA reads TGTGCCAGCAGCCCAGGGAGGGGATCCACCGGGGAGCTGTTTTTT. As protein: CASSPGRGSTGELFF.

This sequence joins TRBV11-2 and TRBJ1-4, with a possible D match to TRBD1 (6 bases). The germline gives CDR1 SGHAT, CDR2 FQNNGV. CDR3 length: 17 amino acids. Trimming removed 3 bases from V and 4 bases from J, with 18 bases in between. The CDR3 DNA sequence: TGTGCCAGCAGCTTGACAGGCGTCCGAAAAAGTAATGAAAAACTGTTTTTT. It encodes CASSLTGVRKSNEKLFF.

The chain combines TRBV10-3 with TRBJ1-6; 8 bases align to TRBD1. From germline, CDR1 is ENHRY and CDR2 SYGVKD. The CDR3 extends over 13 amino acids. The V gene end was trimmed by 6 bases and the J gene end by 10 bases; junction bases not matched to a gene: 5. CDR3 nucleotide sequence: TGTGCCATCAGGGACAGGGAAGAATCACCCCTCCACTTT. It encodes CAIRDREESPLHF.

The chain has TRBV9 and TRBJ2-3; 12 nucleotides align to TRBD2. V lost 3 bases to trimming and J lost 6 bases; unmatched junction nucleotides: 11. The length of the CDR3 is 17 residues. Germline lookup yields CDR1 SGDLS and CDR2 YYNGEE. Here the CDR3 reads CASSGLTSGGPGDTQYF. In DNA form, the CDR3 reads TGTGCCAGCAGCGGATTGACTAGCGGGGGACCCGGGGATACGCAGTATTTT.

This clone was observed a handful of times. The chain employs TRBV18 and TRBJ2-1; TRBD1 matches at 7 bases. The trim removed 3 bases at V and 6 bases at J, leaving 11 bases unmatched. Germline V gene lookup returns CDR1 KGHSH and CDR2 LQKENI. The CDR3 contains 16 residues. This chain's CDR3 is CASSPARGSGTNEQFF. Here the CDR3 DNA reads TGTGCCAGCTCACCGGCCAGGGGGAGTGGTACCAATGAGCAGTTCTTC. The variable domain in full, with the rest retrieved from reference TRBV18 and TRBJ2-1, is NAGVMQNPRHLVRRRGQEARLRCSPMKGHSHVYWYRQLPEEGLKFMVYLQKENIIDESGMPKERFSAEFPKEGPSILRIQQVVRGDSAAYFCASSPARGSGTNEQFFGPGTRLTVL.

The chain is built from TRBV7-9 and TRBJ1-2, with D unresolved. V shed 1 base and J shed 6 bases, with 9 bases lying between them. The CDR3 has 13 amino acids. CDR1 is SEHNR and CDR2 is FQNEAQ in the germline V gene (reference sequence). This CDR3 is CASSLESGHGYTF. CDR3 DNA sequence: TGTGCCAGCAGCTTAGAATCAGGCCATGGCTACACCTTC.

The DNA for the CDR3 is TGTGCCAGCAAGGGGACAGGGGGCCTGAATTCACCCCTCCACTTT. Translating it yields CASKGTGGLNSPLHF. The chain has TRBV6-5 and TRBJ1-6, with 12 bases aligning to TRBD1. This CDR3 is 15 amino acids long. The V and J ends lost 7 bases and 7 bases, in that order; junction bases with no gene match: 5. Per germline, CDR1 MNHEY and CDR2 SVGAGI.